The clone carrying this TCR beta chain appeared many times. Its target is unknown. Each CDR3 protein gets one entry after TCRdb re-called the 5' RACE reads with MiXCR. The sample carries under 300,000 distinct CDR3 sequences, 6.5% recorded once. CDR3 length: 11 amino acids. Per the germline V gene, CDR1 is SGHDT and CDR2 is YYEEEE. The V and J ends lost 4 bases and 10 bases respectively, with 9 bases between them. This specimen belongs to a study of identical twins. Study conclusions and caveats: Abundant beta clonotypes from cord blood had fewer insertions, unlike memory repertoires, which showed none. Researchers reported weaker excess twin sharing in beta out-of-frame sequences.

This same sample was also part of a study on T cells expressing NK-cell markers.

This TCR was recovered from a woman aged 18-35 years in good health. Sequencing was carried out using CD8+ T cells sorted from blood. The chain links TRBV5-6 to TRBJ2-1, with D unclear. This chain's CDR3 is CASSQAGEQFF. DNA of the CDR3: TGTGCCAGCAGCCAAGCTGGCGAGCAGTTCTTC.